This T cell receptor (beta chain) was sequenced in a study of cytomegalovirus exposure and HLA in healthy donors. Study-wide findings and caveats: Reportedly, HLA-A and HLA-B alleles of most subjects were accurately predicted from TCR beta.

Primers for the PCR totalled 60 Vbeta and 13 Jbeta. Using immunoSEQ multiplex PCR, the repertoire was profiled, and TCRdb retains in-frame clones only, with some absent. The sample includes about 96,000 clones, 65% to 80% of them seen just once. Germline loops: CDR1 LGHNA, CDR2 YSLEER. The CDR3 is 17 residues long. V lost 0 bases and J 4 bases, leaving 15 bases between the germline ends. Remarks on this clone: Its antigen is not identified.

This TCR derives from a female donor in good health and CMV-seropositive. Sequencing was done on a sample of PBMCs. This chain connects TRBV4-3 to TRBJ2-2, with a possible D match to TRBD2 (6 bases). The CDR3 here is CASSQDRTGARTGELFF. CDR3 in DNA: TGCGCCAGCAGCCAAGATCGAACGGGAGCTCGCACCGGGGAGCTGTTTTTT.